A selection of T cell receptor beta chains follows, all from one sample in a study of T cell repertoires in cytomegalovirus infection. One entry per CDR3 protein results from TCRdb running MiXCR on the reads. The repertoire includes around 130,000 distinct CDR3 sequences, less than 9.5% of them detected once, and about 9.5% sits in the top ten. Specimen: PBMCs. Every receptor here comes from a human donor in good health (CMV status not recorded). Some clones in this sample may be carry-over from other donors' samples. CDR3s leave out the opening cysteine and the closing phenylalanine or tryptophan. The order of the fields is V gene, CDR3 protein.

v_gene: TRBV28; CDR3aa: ASSPRGTNQPQH
v_gene: TRBV5-1; CDR3aa: ASSLSGTGLNTEAF
v_gene: TRBV29-1; CDR3aa: SAQPGQNTGELF
v_gene: TRBV2; CDR3aa: ASSENGAGYEQY
v_gene: TRBV4-1; CDR3aa: ASSRGQGVHYGYT
v_gene: TRBV5-1; CDR3aa: ASSLEFQRTSQETQY
v_gene: TRBV28; CDR3aa: ASRLAGEYNEQF
v_gene: TRBV4-1; CDR3aa: ASSLTSGAGELF
v_gene: TRBV29-1; CDR3aa: SVATGNAEAF
v_gene: TRBV7-9; CDR3aa: ASSRRQGTSGVNNEQF
v_gene: TRBV2; CDR3aa: ASSADLSGANVLT
v_gene: TRBV28; CDR3aa: ASSSAGGSETQY
v_gene: TRBV2; CDR3aa: ASSEAINRGRETQY
v_gene: TRBV7-2; CDR3aa: ASSSRDRNYGYT
v_gene: TRBV20-1; CDR3aa: SARKRGGQIGEKLF
v_gene: TRBV14; CDR3aa: ASSLYPTDTQY
v_gene: TRBV18; CDR3aa: ASSHEGPQDQY
v_gene: TRBV5-5; CDR3aa: ASSLGGFGELF